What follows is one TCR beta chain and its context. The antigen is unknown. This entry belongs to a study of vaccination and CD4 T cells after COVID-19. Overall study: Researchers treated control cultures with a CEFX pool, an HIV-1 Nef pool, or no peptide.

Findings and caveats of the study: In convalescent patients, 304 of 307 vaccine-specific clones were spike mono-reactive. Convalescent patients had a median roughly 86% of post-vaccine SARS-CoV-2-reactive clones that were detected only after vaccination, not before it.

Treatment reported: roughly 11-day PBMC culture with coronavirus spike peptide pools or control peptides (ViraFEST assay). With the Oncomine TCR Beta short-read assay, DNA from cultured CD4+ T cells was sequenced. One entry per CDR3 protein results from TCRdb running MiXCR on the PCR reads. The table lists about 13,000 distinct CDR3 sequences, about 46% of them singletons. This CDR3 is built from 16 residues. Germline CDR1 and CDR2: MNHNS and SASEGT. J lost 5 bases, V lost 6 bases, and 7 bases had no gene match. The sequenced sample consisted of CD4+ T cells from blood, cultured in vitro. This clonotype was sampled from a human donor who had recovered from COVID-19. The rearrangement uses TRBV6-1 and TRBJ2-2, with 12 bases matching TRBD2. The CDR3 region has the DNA TGTGCCAGCAGCCTTGATGGACTAGCGGGGACCGGGGAGCTGTTTTTT. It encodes CASSLDGLAGTGELFF.